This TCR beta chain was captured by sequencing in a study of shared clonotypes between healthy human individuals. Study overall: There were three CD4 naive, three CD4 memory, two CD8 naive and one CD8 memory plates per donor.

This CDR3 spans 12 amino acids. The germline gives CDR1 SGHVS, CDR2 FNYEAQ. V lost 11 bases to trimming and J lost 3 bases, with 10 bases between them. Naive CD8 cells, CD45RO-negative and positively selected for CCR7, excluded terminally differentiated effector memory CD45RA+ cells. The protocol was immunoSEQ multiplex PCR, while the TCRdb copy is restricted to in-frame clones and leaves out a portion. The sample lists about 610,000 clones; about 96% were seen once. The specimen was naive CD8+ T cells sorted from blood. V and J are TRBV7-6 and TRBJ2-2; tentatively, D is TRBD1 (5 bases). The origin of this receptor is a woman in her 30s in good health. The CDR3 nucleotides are TGTGCCGGACACCGGGACACCGGGGAGCTGTTTTTT. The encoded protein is CAGHRDTGELFF.